This record covers a single TCR beta chain. This sample stems from a study of blood T cells in healthy people across ages. For the second PCR, which ran for roughly 6 to 12 cycles, a sample-barcoded 5' primer and a J-beta primer mix were used. TCRdb re-called the 5' RACE reads with MiXCR, one entry per CDR3 protein. Of a few hundred thousand distinct CDR3 sequences listed, about a quarter are singletons. This CDR3 is 16 amino acids long. Looked up from germline, CDR1 is SGHRS and CDR2 is YFSETQ. Deletions cut 4 bases from V and 4 bases from J, with 20 bases between. The data were also submitted as part of a second study, on T cells of mothers and their children.

The V call is TRBV5-1, the J call TRBJ2-5; D is perhaps TRBD1 (8 bases). The clonotype originates from a boy aged 2-9 years in good health. Sequencing used blood. The CDR3 region is CASSHDRGGLGETQYF. The CDR3 DNA reads TGCGCCAGCAGCCATGACAGGGGAGGGTTGGGAGAGACCCAGTACTTC.